The rows below give T cell receptor beta chains drawn from one sample of a study of T-cell reconstitution after alpha-beta-depleted transplantation in children. In TCRdb, the PCR reads were re-called with MiXCR into one record per CDR3 protein. This sample has under 250,000 distinct CDR3 sequences; 20% to 30% occur once, and the top ten carry 4% to 5.5%. Here the sequenced sample was PBMCs, mostly from graft donor cells, taken 360 days after TCRalphabeta/CD19-depleted stem cell transplant. The source is a female patient under 10 years old who had a stem cell transplant for congenital amegakaryocytic thrombocytopenia, so the T cells may come from the graft donor. Each CDR3 is given with its conserved first and last residue. Each record gives: J gene, V gene, D gene, clone size, CDR3 DNA, CDR3 protein. The D gene is left open where the match is weak. Not every row has a clone size; where given, it reads once, few, many or a size class.

J: TRBJ1-1
V: TRBV29-1
D: TRBD1
size: NA
DNA: TGCAGCGTTGATCGGCAGGGGGACACTGAAGCTTTCTTT
CDR3: CSVDRQGDTEAFF

J: TRBJ2-4
V: TRBV12-3/TRBV12-4
D: NA
size: NA
DNA: TGTGCCAGCAGTTTTAGCGATCGGGGCATTCAGTACTTC
CDR3: CASSFSDRGIQYF

J: TRBJ2-1
V: TRBV12-3/TRBV12-4
D: NA
size: many
DNA: TGTGCCAGCAGTTTTTTCAATGAGCAGTTCTTC
CDR3: CASSFFNEQFF

J: TRBJ2-5
V: TRBV21-1
D: NA
size: many
DNA: TGTGCCAGCAGCAAAGAGACAGGCCAAGAGACCCAGTACTTC
CDR3: CASSKETGQETQYF

J: TRBJ2-1
V: TRBV20-1
D: TRBD2
size: NA
DNA: TGCAGTGCTTTACTAGCGGGAGAATACAATGAGCAGTTCTTC
CDR3: CSALLAGEYNEQFF

J: TRBJ2-1
V: TRBV28
D: NA
size: NA
DNA: TGTGCCAGCAGCTTACCCGAGGTCTACAATGAGCAGTTCTTC
CDR3: CASSLPEVYNEQFF

J: TRBJ2-1
V: TRBV4-1
D: NA
size: few
DNA: TGCGCCAGCAGCCAAGGCGGCATCTCCTACAATGAGCAGTTCTTC
CDR3: CASSQGGISYNEQFF

J: TRBJ2-4
V: TRBV15
D: NA
size: once
DNA: TGTGCCACCAGCAGAGATGTAGGAAGAAACATTCAGTACTTC
CDR3: CATSRDVGRNIQYF

J: TRBJ1-1
V: TRBV7-8
D: TRBD1
size: few
DNA: TGTGCCAGCAGCAAAGGGACAGGCGTTACTGAAGCTTTCTTT
CDR3: CASSKGTGVTEAFF

J: TRBJ2-1
V: TRBV3-1
D: NA
size: NA
DNA: TGTGCCAGCAGCCGTTTCGGGGGAGATAATGAGCAGTTCTTC
CDR3: CASSRFGGDNEQFF

J: TRBJ2-3
V: TRBV2
D: NA
size: NA
DNA: TGTGCCAGCAGTGCAAGAACCGGGACCCGAGAGCAGTATTTT
CDR3: CASSARTGTREQYF

J: TRBJ1-5
V: TRBV6-1
D: NA
size: few
DNA: TGTGCCAGCAGTCAGGGGTCAGATTATAGCAATCAGCCCCAGCATTTT
CDR3: CASSQGSDYSNQPQHF

J: TRBJ1-6
V: TRBV28
D: NA
size: NA
DNA: TGTGCCAGCAGTTTATTGCTGGGGAATTCACCCCTCCACTTT
CDR3: CASSLLLGNSPLHF

J: TRBJ2-3
V: TRBV20-1
D: NA
size: NA
DNA: TGCAGTGCTCCCGAACGGGGAAGACCTACAGATACGCAGTATTTT
CDR3: CSAPERGRPTDTQYF